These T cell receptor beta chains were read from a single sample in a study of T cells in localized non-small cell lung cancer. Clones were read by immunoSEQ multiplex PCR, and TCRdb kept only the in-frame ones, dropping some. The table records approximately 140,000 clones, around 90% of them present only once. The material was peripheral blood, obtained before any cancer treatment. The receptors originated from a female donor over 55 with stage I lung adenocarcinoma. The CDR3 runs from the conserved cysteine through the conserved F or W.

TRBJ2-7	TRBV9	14	CASSVSGMMGEQYF
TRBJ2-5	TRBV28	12	CASRLSQETQYF
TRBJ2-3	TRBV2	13	CASEVGKTDTQYF
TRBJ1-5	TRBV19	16	CASRSQGAFGNQPQHF
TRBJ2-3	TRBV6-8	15	CASSYLGVGEDTQYF
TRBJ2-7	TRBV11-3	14	CASSPGQTSYEQYF
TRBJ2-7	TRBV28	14	CASSRSGGIREQYF
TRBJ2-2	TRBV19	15	CASSIPRQGIGELFF
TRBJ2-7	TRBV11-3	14	CASSLGTGTNEQYF
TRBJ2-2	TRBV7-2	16	CASSLELAGIGGELFF
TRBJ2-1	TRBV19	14	CASSSWTDGNEQFF
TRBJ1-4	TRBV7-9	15	CASSEMGPSSEKLFF
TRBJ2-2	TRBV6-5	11	CASSRAGELFF
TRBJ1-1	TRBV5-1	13	CASSPILGTEAFF
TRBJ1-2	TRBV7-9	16	CASSPGLRFDPYGYTF
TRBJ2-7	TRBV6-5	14	CASSYSALSYEQYF
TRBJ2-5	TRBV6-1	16	CASSEGRGKGQETQYF
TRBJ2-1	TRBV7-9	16	CASSTLRGRRTNEQFF
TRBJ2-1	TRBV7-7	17	CASSLGSIPSSYNEQFF
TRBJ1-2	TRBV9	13	CASSEGGAGGYTF
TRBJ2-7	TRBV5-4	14	CASSSRDSTYEQYF
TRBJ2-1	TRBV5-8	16	CASKVSGRAQYNEQFF
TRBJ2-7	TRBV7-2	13	CASSLEEGYEQYF
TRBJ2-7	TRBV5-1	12	CASSTSGNEQYF
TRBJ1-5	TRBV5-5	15	CASSLAPVSNQPQHF
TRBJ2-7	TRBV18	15	CASSGTGGASIEQYF
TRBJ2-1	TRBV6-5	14	CASSLLGTTYEQFF
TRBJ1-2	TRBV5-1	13	CASSFRVRDGYTF
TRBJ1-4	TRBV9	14	CASSAGGANEKLFF
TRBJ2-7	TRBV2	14	CASNQQGKTYEQYF
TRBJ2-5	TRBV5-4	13	CASAPGREETQYF
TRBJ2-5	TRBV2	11	CASSLGQTQYF
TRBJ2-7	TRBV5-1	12	CASGTAPYEQYF
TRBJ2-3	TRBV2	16	CASSEAGPSGGDTQYF
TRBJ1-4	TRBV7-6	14	CASSRVTGEEKLFF
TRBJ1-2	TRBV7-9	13	CASSTGQGHGYTF
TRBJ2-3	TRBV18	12	CASSPVADTQYF
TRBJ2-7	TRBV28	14	CASSSGTDIDEQYF
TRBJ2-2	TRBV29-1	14	CSVEWVADTGELFF
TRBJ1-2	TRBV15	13	CATSRDFRYGYTF
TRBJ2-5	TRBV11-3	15	CASSLRTGGAETQYF
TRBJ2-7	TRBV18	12	CASSLGGYEQYF
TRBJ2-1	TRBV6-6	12	CASRTGLRAQFF
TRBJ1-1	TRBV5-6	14	CASSFKVMNTEAFF
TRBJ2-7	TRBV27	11	CARLLGGEQYF
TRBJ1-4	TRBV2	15	CASRLTGLLNEKLFF
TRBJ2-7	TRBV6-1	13	CASSGTGSYEQYF
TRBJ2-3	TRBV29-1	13	CSVESGVTDTQYF
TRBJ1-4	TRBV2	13	CASSEEEWAGQFF
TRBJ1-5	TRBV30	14	CAWSPETALQPQHF
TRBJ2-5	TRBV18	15	CASSPPGGGGETQYF
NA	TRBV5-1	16	CASSLASGLGQGEQYF
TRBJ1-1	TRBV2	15	CASSDTGKVNTEAFF
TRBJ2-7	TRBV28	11	CASSSIYEQYF
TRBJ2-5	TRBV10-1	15	CASSLALMGGETQYF
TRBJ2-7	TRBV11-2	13	CASSLERSLEQYF
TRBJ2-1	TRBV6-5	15	CASSPRDIAFNEQFF
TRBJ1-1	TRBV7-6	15	CASSLGGVRNTEAFF
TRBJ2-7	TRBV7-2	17	CASSLVGRDSPPYEQYF